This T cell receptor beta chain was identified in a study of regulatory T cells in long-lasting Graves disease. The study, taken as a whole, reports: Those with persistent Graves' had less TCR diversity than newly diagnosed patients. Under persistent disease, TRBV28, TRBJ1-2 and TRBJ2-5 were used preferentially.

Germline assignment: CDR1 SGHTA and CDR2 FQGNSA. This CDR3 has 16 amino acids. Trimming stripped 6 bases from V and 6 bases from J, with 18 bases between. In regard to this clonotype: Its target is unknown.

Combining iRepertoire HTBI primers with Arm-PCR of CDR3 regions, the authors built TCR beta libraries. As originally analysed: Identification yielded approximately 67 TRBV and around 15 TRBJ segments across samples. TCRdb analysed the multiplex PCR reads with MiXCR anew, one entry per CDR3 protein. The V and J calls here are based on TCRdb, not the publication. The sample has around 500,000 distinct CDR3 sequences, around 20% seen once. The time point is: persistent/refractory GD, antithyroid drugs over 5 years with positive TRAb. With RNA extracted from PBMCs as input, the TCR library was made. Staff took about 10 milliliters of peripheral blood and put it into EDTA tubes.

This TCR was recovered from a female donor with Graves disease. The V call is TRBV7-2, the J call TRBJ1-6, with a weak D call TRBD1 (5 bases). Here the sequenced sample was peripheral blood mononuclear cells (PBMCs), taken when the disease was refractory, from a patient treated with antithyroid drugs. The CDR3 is CASRRDSGGSNSPLHF. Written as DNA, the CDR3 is TGTGCCAGCAGACGTGATTCGGGGGGGAGTAATTCACCCCTCCACTTT.